This T cell receptor beta chain originates from a study of T cells in Graves' hyperthyroidism and ophthalmopathy. This clonotype has more than one count but fewer than ten. RNA transcripts yielded amplified TCR beta CDR3 regions. TCR CDR3 underwent first-round RT-PCR with the HTBI primer set. TCRdb analysed the multiplex PCR reads with MiXCR anew, one entry per CDR3 protein. This sample yields hundreds of thousands of distinct CDR3 sequences, of which about 20% are seen a single time; roughly 44% belongs to the top ten. Germline CDR1 reads LGHNA; CDR2 reads YSLEER. The V and J ends lost 0 bases and 7 bases, in that order; junction bases with no gene match: 6. There are 15 residues in the CDR3.

The sample consisted of blood. This clonotype was sampled from a man aged 40-55 years with Graves' ophthalmopathy. The chain recombines TRBV4-3 with TRBJ2-4; TRBD1 matches 7 bases. This CDR3 is CASSQDEETGNIQYF. DNA of the CDR3: TGCGCCAGCAGCCAAGATGAGGAGACAGGGAACATTCAGTACTTC.